This T cell receptor beta chain was documented in a study of T cell clonotyping in hematopoietic cell transplantation. This clone has only a few counts. Only in-frame clones appear in the TCRdb table, and some are missing; sequencing was by immunoSEQ multiplex PCR. The sample lists several hundred clones, roughly 82% seen once, with approximately 12% in the top ten. With 5 bases clipped from V and 0 bases from J, the junction kept 3 bases outside the gene matches. The germline gives CDR1 MNHNY, CDR2 SVGAGI (reference sequence). The CDR3 loop spans 14 amino acids. The sequence was obtained from a female patient aged 30 to 40 who had an allogeneic stem cell transplant, so the T cells may come from the graft donor. Some clones in this sample may be carry-over from other donors' samples. The specimen was PBMCs, collected 30 days after allogeneic stem cell transplant. The chain joins TRBV6-6 to TRBJ1-1, with TRBD1 identical over 7 bases. The chain's CDR3 is CASSQTGLNTEAFF. In DNA, the CDR3 is TGTGCCAGCAGTCAGACAGGGCTGAACACTGAAGCTTTCTTT.